This paragraph reports one TCR beta chain. Its antigen is unidentified. This specimen comes from a study of Ad26.COV2.S vaccination and SARS-CoV-2 variants. Study-level points and caveats: Analytic work on TCR breadth and depth might have understated the full extent of total T cell responses.

The table came from immunoSEQ multiplex PCR; TCRdb's copy has only in-frame clones and leaves some out. The sample lists about 420,000 clones; approximately 88% were seen once. Indicated treatment: 19 received Ad26.COV2.S at low or high dose, single or two shots; several received placebo; per-sample allocation not given. Sampling was performed 63 days after the first vaccine or placebo injection. Germline-derived CDR1 and CDR2 are LGHNA and YNFKEQ. This CDR3 has 15 residues. Between the trimmed V and J ends, which lost 1 base and 2 bases, there was a span of 11 bases. The gene calls are TRBV4-2 and TRBJ2-5, with a tentative D call TRBD2 (5 bases). The sample in question was peripheral blood, obtained in a trial of Ad26.COV2.S vaccine versus placebo. This clonotype was obtained from a person between 18 and 59 years old who received the Ad26.COV2.S COVID-19 vaccine or a placebo. The CDR3 is CASSQGETRQETQYF. The DNA of the CDR3 is TGTGCCAGCAGCCAAGGGGAGACACGTCAAGAGACCCAGTACTTC.